This is a list of T cell receptor beta chains from one sample in a study of blood T cell repertoires in COVID-19. TCRdb's copy holds only in-frame clones and misses some; the assay was immunoSEQ multiplex PCR. The sample carries 270,000 or so clones, 80% to 90% recorded once. The specimen was peripheral blood. The origin of the receptors is a woman in her thirties or forties who had recovered from COVID-19. Both conserved end residues are part of each CDR3. D genes are given only for firm matches. Clone sizes are given selectively: once, few, many, or a class where the clone is expanded.

d_gene: -
abundance: once
j_gene: TRBJ2-4
v_gene: TRBV24-1
CDR3aa: CATSDSDRTKNIQYF
CDR3nt: TGTGCCACCAGTGACTCCGACAGAACCAAAAACATTCAGTACTTC

d_gene: -
abundance: once
j_gene: TRBJ2-3
v_gene: TRBV7-5
CDR3aa: CVRSLGSVTSTDTQYF
CDR3nt: TGTGTCAGAAGCTTAGGTTCTGTTACTAGCACAGATACGCAGTATTTT

d_gene: TRBD1
abundance: -
j_gene: TRBJ1-5
v_gene: TRBV19
CDR3aa: CASSRTGPNQPQHF
CDR3nt: TGTGCCAGTAGTCGGACAGGGCCAAATCAGCCCCAGCATTTT

d_gene: -
abundance: -
j_gene: TRBJ1-4
v_gene: TRBV5-6
CDR3aa: CASSLAREKLFF
CDR3nt: TGTGCCAGCAGCTTGGCGAGGGAAAAACTGTTTTTT

d_gene: -
abundance: -
j_gene: TRBJ2-2
v_gene: TRBV6-1
CDR3aa: CASSEGGAGELFF
CDR3nt: TGTGCCAGCAGTGAAGGGGGCGCCGGGGAGCTGTTTTTT

d_gene: TRBD2
abundance: -
j_gene: TRBJ2-1
v_gene: TRBV6-1
CDR3aa: CASSAPSIAGAGFYEQFF
CDR3nt: TGTGCCAGCAGTGCTCCATCGATAGCGGGAGCGGGTTTCTATGAGCAGTTCTTC

d_gene: -
abundance: -
j_gene: TRBJ1-5
v_gene: TRBV3-1/TRBV3-2
CDR3aa: CASSPQVDQPQHF
CDR3nt: TGTGCCAGCAGCCCGCAGGTGGATCAGCCCCAGCATTTT

d_gene: -
abundance: -
j_gene: TRBJ2-2
v_gene: TRBV2
CDR3aa: CASRPRGSVTGELFF
CDR3nt: TGTGCCAGCAGGCCTCGGGGTTCTGTCACCGGGGAGCTGTTTTTT

d_gene: -
abundance: -
j_gene: TRBJ1-5
v_gene: TRBV5-1
CDR3aa: CASSSDGGSGNQPQHF
CDR3nt: TGCGCCAGCAGCTCGGACGGGGGTTCAGGCAATCAGCCCCAGCATTTT

d_gene: -
abundance: -
j_gene: TRBJ1-5
v_gene: TRBV19
CDR3aa: CAAAFWGEGQPQHF
CDR3nt: TGTGCGGCAGCATTCTGGGGGGAAGGTCAGCCCCAGCATTTT

d_gene: -
abundance: -
j_gene: TRBJ2-7
v_gene: TRBV10-3
CDR3aa: CAISRTDYEQYF
CDR3nt: TGTGCCATCAGCCGGACAGACTACGAGCAGTACTTC

d_gene: TRBD1
abundance: -
j_gene: TRBJ2-2
v_gene: TRBV28
CDR3aa: CASRGTGGAFNTGELFF
CDR3nt: TGTGCCAGCAGAGGTACAGGGGGCGCATTTAACACCGGGGAGCTGTTTTTT

d_gene: TRBD1
abundance: -
j_gene: TRBJ1-4
v_gene: TRBV2
CDR3aa: CATKEDRGRSSNEKLFF
CDR3nt: TGTGCCACCAAGGAGGACAGGGGCAGAAGTTCTAATGAAAAACTGTTTTTT

d_gene: -
abundance: -
j_gene: TRBJ2-1
v_gene: TRBV7-3
CDR3aa: CASSLSQSGEQFF
CDR3nt: TGTGCCAGCAGCTTAAGCCAATCGGGTGAGCAGTTCTTC

d_gene: -
abundance: -
j_gene: TRBJ1-4
v_gene: TRBV2
CDR3aa: CASSEDNPEKLFF
CDR3nt: TGTGCCAGCAGTGAGGACAACCCAGAAAAACTGTTTTTT

d_gene: -
abundance: -
j_gene: TRBJ1-4
v_gene: TRBV11-3
CDR3aa: CASSLGGDLEKLFF
CDR3nt: TGTGCCAGCAGCCTCGGAGGGGATCTTGAAAAACTGTTTTTT

d_gene: -
abundance: once
j_gene: TRBJ2-3
v_gene: TRBV29-1
CDR3aa: CSVVGTNTDTQYF
CDR3nt: TGCAGCGTTGTGGGCACAAACACAGATACGCAGTATTTT

d_gene: -
abundance: -
j_gene: TRBJ2-7
v_gene: TRBV19
CDR3aa: CASSIKQGSSYEQYF
CDR3nt: TGTGCCAGTAGTATCAAGCAGGGCAGCTCCTACGAGCAGTACTTC

d_gene: TRBD1
abundance: -
j_gene: TRBJ1-6
v_gene: TRBV5-4
CDR3aa: CASSWGQGGSPLHF
CDR3nt: TGTGCCAGCAGCTGGGGACAGGGAGGATCACCCCTCCACTTT

d_gene: -
abundance: -
j_gene: TRBJ1-1
v_gene: TRBV28
CDR3aa: CASTETGGNTEAFF
CDR3nt: TGTGCCAGCACCGAGACGGGGGGGAACACTGAAGCTTTCTTT

d_gene: -
abundance: -
j_gene: TRBJ2-4
v_gene: TRBV27
CDR3aa: CASSPGPSLAKNIQYF
CDR3nt: TGTGCCAGCAGTCCGGGTCCTAGCTTAGCCAAAAACATTCAGTACTTC

d_gene: -
abundance: -
j_gene: TRBJ2-3
v_gene: TRBV29-1
CDR3aa: CSFGLARDTQYF
CDR3nt: TGCAGCTTCGGACTGGCAAGGGATACGCAGTATTTT

d_gene: -
abundance: -
j_gene: TRBJ2-3
v_gene: TRBV6-5
CDR3aa: CASSPWGREGDTQYF
CDR3nt: TGTGCCAGCAGTCCCTGGGGGCGTGAGGGAGATACGCAGTATTTT

d_gene: -
abundance: -
j_gene: TRBJ1-2
v_gene: TRBV2
CDR3aa: CASSVSGEGGYTF
CDR3nt: TGTGCCAGCTCGGTATCAGGGGAGGGTGGCTACACCTTC

d_gene: -
abundance: -
j_gene: TRBJ1-6
v_gene: TRBV12-3/TRBV12-4
CDR3aa: CASGGEYNSPLHF
CDR3nt: TGTGCCAGCGGAGGGGAATATAATTCACCCCTCCACTTT

d_gene: -
abundance: -
j_gene: TRBJ2-3
v_gene: TRBV9
CDR3aa: CASSVATGSTDTQYF
CDR3nt: TGTGCCAGCAGCGTAGCTACCGGGAGCACAGATACGCAGTATTTT

d_gene: -
abundance: -
j_gene: TRBJ2-3
v_gene: TRBV6-5
CDR3aa: CASSYYSFGTDTQYF
CDR3nt: TGTGCCAGCAGTTACTATTCCTTTGGCACAGATACGCAGTATTTT

d_gene: TRBD1
abundance: -
j_gene: TRBJ2-7
v_gene: TRBV12-3/TRBV12-4
CDR3aa: CASTPGQGYEQYF
CDR3nt: TGTGCCAGCACCCCGGGACAGGGTTACGAGCAGTACTTC

d_gene: TRBD2
abundance: -
j_gene: TRBJ2-2
v_gene: TRBV13
CDR3aa: CASRPLAGGNTGELFF
CDR3nt: TGTGCCAGCAGGCCGCTAGCGGGGGGGAACACCGGGGAGCTGTTTTTT

d_gene: -
abundance: once
j_gene: TRBJ2-3
v_gene: TRBV24-1
CDR3aa: CATSDPYSGIRTDTQYF
CDR3nt: TGTGCCACCAGTGATCCCTACTCCGGGATACGCACAGATACGCAGTATTTT

d_gene: -
abundance: -
j_gene: TRBJ1-1
v_gene: TRBV12-3/TRBV12-4
CDR3aa: CASSLGSRAEAFF
CDR3nt: TGTGCCAGCAGTTTAGGTAGCCGTGCTGAAGCTTTCTTT

d_gene: TRBD1
abundance: once
j_gene: TRBJ2-3
v_gene: TRBV5-6
CDR3aa: CASSLRAGGGYF
CDR3nt: TGTGCCAGCAGCTTGCGAGCAGGGGGTGGGTATTTT

d_gene: -
abundance: -
j_gene: TRBJ2-5
v_gene: TRBV5-1
CDR3aa: CASSWVAQETQYF
CDR3nt: TGCGCCAGTAGCTGGGTAGCTCAAGAGACCCAGTACTTC

d_gene: -
abundance: -
j_gene: TRBJ2-5
v_gene: TRBV9
CDR3aa: CASSVASSGPGAQYF
CDR3nt: TGTGCCAGCAGCGTAGCCTCTAGCGGCCCAGGGGCCCAGTACTTC

d_gene: TRBD2
abundance: many
j_gene: TRBJ2-1
v_gene: TRBV5-1
CDR3aa: CASSFGLAGDNEQFF
CDR3nt: TGCGCCAGCAGCTTTGGACTAGCGGGGGACAATGAGCAGTTCTTC

d_gene: -
abundance: -
j_gene: TRBJ2-7
v_gene: TRBV3-1/TRBV3-2
CDR3aa: CASSQDVHRVEQYF
CDR3nt: TGTGCCAGCAGCCAAGACGTCCATAGAGTCGAGCAGTACTTC

d_gene: -
abundance: -
j_gene: TRBJ2-5
v_gene: TRBV13
CDR3aa: CASRGDQETQYF
CDR3nt: TGTGCCAGCAGAGGGGACCAAGAGACCCAGTACTTC

d_gene: -
abundance: once
j_gene: TRBJ2-3
v_gene: TRBV6-5
CDR3aa: CASSRDPVSTDTQYF
CDR3nt: TGTGCCAGCAGCCGGGATCCGGTGAGCACAGATACGCAGTATTTT

d_gene: -
abundance: -
j_gene: TRBJ1-1
v_gene: TRBV11-2
CDR3aa: CASSQGPANTEAFF
CDR3nt: TGTGCCAGCAGCCAGGGGCCTGCGAACACTGAAGCTTTCTTT

d_gene: -
abundance: -
j_gene: TRBJ2-3
v_gene: TRBV30
CDR3aa: CAWGRPGFQEDTQYF
CDR3nt: TGTGCCTGGGGAAGACCAGGGTTTCAGGAAGATACGCAGTATTTT